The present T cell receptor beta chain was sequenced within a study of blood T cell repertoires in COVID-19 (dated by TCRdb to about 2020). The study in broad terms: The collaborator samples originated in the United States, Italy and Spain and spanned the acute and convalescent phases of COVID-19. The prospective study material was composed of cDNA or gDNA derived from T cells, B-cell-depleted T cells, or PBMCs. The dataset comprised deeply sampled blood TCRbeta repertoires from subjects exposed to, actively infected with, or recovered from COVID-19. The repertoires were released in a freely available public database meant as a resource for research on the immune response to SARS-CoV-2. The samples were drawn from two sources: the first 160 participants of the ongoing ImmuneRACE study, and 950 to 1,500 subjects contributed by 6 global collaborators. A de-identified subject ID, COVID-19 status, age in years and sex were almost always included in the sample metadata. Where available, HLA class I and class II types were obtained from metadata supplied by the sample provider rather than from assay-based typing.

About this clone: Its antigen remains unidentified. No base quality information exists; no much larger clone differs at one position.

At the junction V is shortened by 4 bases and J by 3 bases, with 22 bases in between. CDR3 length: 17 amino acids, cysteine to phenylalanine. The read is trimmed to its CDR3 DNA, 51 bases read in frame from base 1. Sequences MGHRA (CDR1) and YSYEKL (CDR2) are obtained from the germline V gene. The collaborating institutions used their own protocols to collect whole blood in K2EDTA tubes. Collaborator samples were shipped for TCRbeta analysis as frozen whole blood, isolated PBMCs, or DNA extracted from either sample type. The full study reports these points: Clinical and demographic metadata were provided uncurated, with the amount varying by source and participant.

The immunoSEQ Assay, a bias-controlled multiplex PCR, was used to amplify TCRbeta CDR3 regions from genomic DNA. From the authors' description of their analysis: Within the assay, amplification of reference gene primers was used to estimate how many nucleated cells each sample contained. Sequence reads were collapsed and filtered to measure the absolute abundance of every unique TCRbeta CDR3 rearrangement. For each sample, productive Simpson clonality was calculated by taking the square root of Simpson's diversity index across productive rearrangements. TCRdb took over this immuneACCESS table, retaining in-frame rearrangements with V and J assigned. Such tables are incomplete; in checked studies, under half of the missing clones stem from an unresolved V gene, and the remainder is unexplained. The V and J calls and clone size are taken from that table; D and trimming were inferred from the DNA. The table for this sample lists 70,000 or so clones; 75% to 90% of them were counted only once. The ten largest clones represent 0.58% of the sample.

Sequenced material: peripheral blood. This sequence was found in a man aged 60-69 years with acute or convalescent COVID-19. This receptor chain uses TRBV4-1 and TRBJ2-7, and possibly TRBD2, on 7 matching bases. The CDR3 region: CASSPGLVAPRGYEQYF. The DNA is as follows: TGCGCCAGCAGCCCCGGACTAGTAGCGCCCAGGGGCTACGAGCAGTACTTC.